Given below is one T cell receptor beta chain in context. Its antigen is unidentified. Blood specimens came from baseline, cycle 4 day 1, and cycle 7 day 1. TCRdb keeps only in-frame clones here, not all; method: immunoSEQ multiplex PCR. There are more than 45,000 clones in the sample; 94% occur only once, and less than 15% lies in the top ten. Germline CDR1 reads SEHNR; CDR2 reads FQNEAQ (reference sequence). The ends were cut back, 3 bases at V and 5 bases at J, with 5 bases in the middle. The CDR3 runs to 11 residues. This sample was included in a study of OX40 agonist ivuxolimab in advanced cancers. Study-wide results and limits: More expanded clones were seen, on average, in CD8+ T cells than in CD4+. Low normalized T-cell clonal expansion was additionally recorded for some nonresponders.

The TCR originated in an adult with an advanced solid tumor such as melanoma, head and neck, liver or kidney cancer. V usage is TRBV7-9 and J usage is TRBJ2-7; D call uncertain. The sequences come from CD4+ or CD8+ T cells sorted from blood, collected in a trial of the OX40 agonist ivuxolimab. The DNA of the CDR3 is TGTGCCAGCAGCTTGTCGGACGAGCAGTACTTC. Residues: CASSLSDEQYF.